The sequence of this T cell receptor (beta chain) was determined in a study of vaccination and CD4 T cells after COVID-19. Study-level background: The study drew post-COVID samples a median roughly 110 days after diagnosis (range 35 to 161).

Cultured CD4+ T cell DNA was sequenced using the Oncomine TCR Beta short-read assay. MiXCR, run by TCRdb on the PCR reads, gives a single entry per CDR3 protein. The data contain about 17,000 distinct CDR3 sequences, around 60% of them singletons. CDR1 and CDR2 (germline): MNHNS, SASEGT. Trimming removed 3 bases from V and 5 bases from J, with 13 bases in between. CDR3 size: 14 residues. A remark on this clonotype: Its target is unknown.

The treatment: 10-day PBMC culture with coronavirus spike peptide pools or control peptides (ViraFEST assay). This sequence joins TRBV6-1 and TRBJ2-5; a possible D gene is TRBD1 (5 bases). What was sequenced was CD4+ T cells from blood, cultured in vitro. The TCR was taken from a human donor who had recovered from COVID-19. CDR3 DNA sequence: TGTGCCAGCAGTGAGATAGGGGCAGATGAGACCCAGTACTTC. Its protein product is CASSEIGADETQYF.